Listed below are T cell receptor beta chains from one sample, sequenced in a study of neurological immune-mediated disorders. TCRdb re-derived calls from the 5' RACE reads in MiXCR, one entry per CDR3 protein. This sample has around 13,000 distinct CDR3 sequences; 10% occur once, and the top ten carry roughly a quarter. Sample: PBMCs. These TCRs come from a woman in her thirties or forties in good health. Both conserved end residues are part of each CDR3. D genes are given only for firm matches. Not every row has a clone size; where given, it reads once, few, many or a size class.

d_gene	abundance	v_gene	j_gene	CDR3nt	CDR3aa
.	many	TRBV15	TRBJ2-1	TGTGCCACCAGCAGTACAGGGAGTGAGCAGTTCTTC	CATSSTGSEQFF
TRBD2	many	TRBV7-9	TRBJ2-3	TGTGCCAGCCCGCCCCAACGCGGGGGGGCCACAGATACGCAGTATTTT	CASPPQRGGATDTQYF
TRBD1	many	TRBV27	TRBJ1-5	TGTGCCAGCAGTTCGCGACAGGGGGAGCGGCAGCCCCAGCATTTT	CASSSRQGERQPQHF
.	medium-sized	TRBV3-1	TRBJ2-4	TGTGCCAGCAGCCCGACCGAAGGGAGCAAAAACATTCAGTACTTC	CASSPTEGSKNIQYF
TRBD2	many	TRBV3-1	TRBJ2-7	TGTGCCAGCAGCGAGGGACTAGCGGGAGAGCAGTACTTC	CASSEGLAGEQYF
TRBD1	medium-sized	TRBV4-1	TRBJ2-1	TGCGCCAGCAGCCGCAGGGGACAGGGGAGCAATGAGCAGTTCTTC	CASSRRGQGSNEQFF
.	many	TRBV12-3/TRBV12-4	TRBJ1-3	TGTGCCAGCGCGGTGGGTACCTCTGGAAACACCATATATTTT	CASAVGTSGNTIYF
.	many	TRBV7-9	TRBJ1-2	TGTGCCAGCAGCTTAGGGGCTTATGGCTACACCTTC	CASSLGAYGYTF
.	many	TRBV12-3/TRBV12-4	TRBJ1-2	TGTGCCAGCAGTTTGATCCCAGGGAAAGGTGGCTACACCTTC	CASSLIPGKGGYTF
TRBD1	many	TRBV7-9	TRBJ1-2	TGTGCCAGCAGCTCGGGACAGGGGTACTATGGCTACACCTTC	CASSSGQGYYGYTF
TRBD2	.	TRBV7-2	TRBJ2-3	TGTGCCAGCAGCTTAGAATGGTTAGCGGGAGACACAGATACGCAGTATTTT	CASSLEWLAGDTDTQYF
.	many	TRBV11-2	TRBJ2-3	TGTGCCACAAGATGGGGCACAGATACGCAGTATTTT	CATRWGTDTQYF
.	many	TRBV20-1	TRBJ1-2	TGCAGTGCTAGACCCAACCTGTATGGCTACACCTTC	CSARPNLYGYTF
.	many	TRBV9	TRBJ2-1	TGTGCCAGCAGCGTAGAAGGGACAAGGTACAATGAGCAGTTCTTC	CASSVEGTRYNEQFF
.	medium-sized	TRBV11-2	TRBJ2-1	TGTGCCAGCAGCCTCGACCCAGGAGAGCAGTTCTTC	CASSLDPGEQFF
TRBD1	many	TRBV18	TRBJ2-1	TGTGCCAGCTCACCACTGGGACAGGGGAAGGGTGAGCAGTTCTTC	CASSPLGQGKGEQFF
TRBD1	many	TRBV10-3	TRBJ2-1	TGTGCCAGTGGACAGGGGAGGGAAGGTGAGCAGTTCTTC	CASGQGREGEQFF
TRBD1	.	TRBV5-1	TRBJ2-7	TGCGCCAGCAGCCGGGGGACAGGGGTAGACGAGCAGTACTTC	CASSRGTGVDEQYF
TRBD1	.	TRBV3-1	TRBJ2-3	TGTGCCAGCAGCCAAGATGAACTGACAGGGTTAGATACGCAGTATTTT	CASSQDELTGLDTQYF
TRBD2	once	TRBV20-1	TRBJ2-1	TGCAGTGCTAGTACCGGGAGGGTCTCCTACAATGAGCAGTTCTTC	CSASTGRVSYNEQFF
TRBD2	many	TRBV12-3/TRBV12-4	TRBJ2-1	TGTGCCAGCCTAGCGGGAAGGGATGAGCAGTTCTTC	CASLAGRDEQFF
.	many	TRBV4-2	TRBJ1-1	TGTGCCAGCAGCCAACACAGGGTTACGGGCACTGAAGCTTTCTTT	CASSQHRVTGTEAFF
.	many	TRBV20-1	TRBJ2-1	TGCAGTGCTAGAGATCCGGCAGGGTTTGTCAATGAGCAGTTCTTC	CSARDPAGFVNEQFF
.	many	TRBV20-1	TRBJ2-5	TGCAGTGGGGTAGCGGCTAGTTTCCAGTACTTC	CSGVAASFQYF
.	many	TRBV10-3	TRBJ2-7	TGTGCCATCATGGGGAGTTCCTACGAGCAGTACTTC	CAIMGSSYEQYF
TRBD2	many	TRBV20-1	TRBJ2-1	TGCAGTGCTTTCTTACTAGCGGGACCCACCAATGAGCAGTTCTTC	CSAFLLAGPTNEQFF
.	many	TRBV20-1	TRBJ2-1	TGCAGTGCTAGAGAGGAAGGAAGGGGATTGGTGCAGTTCTTC	CSAREEGRGLVQFF
TRBD1	many	TRBV6-5	TRBJ1-4	TGTGCCAGCAGCCAGGGACAGTTCAGGGGAAAACTGTTTTTT	CASSQGQFRGKLFF
TRBD2	many	TRBV7-8	TRBJ2-5	TGTGCCAGCAGCTATGTAGCGGGGGGGGGGGAGACCCAGTACTTC	CASSYVAGGGETQYF
.	many	TRBV6-2/TRBV6-3	TRBJ1-5	TGTGCCAGCAGTTACTCCAAGGTTAATCAGCCCCAGCATTTT	CASSYSKVNQPQHF
.	many	TRBV6-1	TRBJ2-1	TGTGCCAGCAGTGCCCTAGCGTCCGGGAATGAGCAGTTCTTC	CASSALASGNEQFF
TRBD1	many	TRBV5-5	TRBJ1-5	TGTGCCAGCAGCTTGGCAGGGGGGGATCAGCCCCAGCATTTT	CASSLAGGDQPQHF